This T cell receptor (beta chain) was found in a study of cytomegalovirus exposure and HLA in healthy donors. Germline V gene data show CDR1 as MNHEY and CDR2 as SVGAGI. V dropped 6 bases and J dropped 6; count of bases not matched to a gene: 12. The CDR3 totals 15 residues. This clone was observed a handful of times. The PCR contained 60 Vbeta and 13 Jbeta primers. Clones were sequenced by immunoSEQ multiplex PCR, and TCRdb holds only the in-frame ones, with some missing. This table has over 100,000 clones, roughly 80% appearing once. Material for sequencing was PBMCs. The chain links TRBV6-5 to TRBJ2-3, with TRBD1 identical over 7 bases. The clonotype was recovered from a man younger than 40 in good health and CMV-seropositive. The CDR3 region is CASSTILTGADTQYF. CDR3 nucleotide sequence: TGTGCCAGCAGCACAATACTCACAGGGGCCGATACGCAGTATTTT.